This entry lists 31 T cell receptor beta chains sequenced from one sample in a study of blood T cell repertoires in COVID-19. Here immunoSEQ multiplex PCR was the method, and the copy in TCRdb shows in-frame clones only, minus some. This table has about 300,000 clones, 70% to 90% appearing once. Sequences were obtained from PBMCs or T cells enriched from blood (not recorded which). The receptors originated from a man younger than 45 who had recovered from COVID-19.

This clone has just one count. This chain connects TRBV6-5 to TRBJ1-3, with TRBD1 matching 7 bases. Germline loops: CDR1 MNHEY, CDR2 SVGAGI. The CDR3 runs to 14 residues. Unmatched junction bases numbered 6, after V lost 6 bases and J lost 4 bases. This chain's CDR3 is CASRMGQLGNTIYF. DNA of the CDR3: TGTGCCAGCAGAATGGGACAGTTGGGAAACACCATATATTTT.

This chain uses TRBV18 with TRBJ2-7, with 12 bases matching TRBD2. The J segment lost 2 bases and the V segment lost 5 bases, leaving 7 bases of the junction unmatched. Germline-derived CDR1 and CDR2 are KGHSH and LQKENI. The CDR3 extends over 16 amino acids. The CDR3 is CASSSWTSGNTYEQYF. Here the CDR3 DNA reads TGTGCCAGCTCATCCTGGACTAGCGGGAATACCTACGAGCAGTACTTC.

This chain uses TRBV12-3 or TRBV12-4 with TRBJ1-2; no clear D. The V end was cut by 3 bases, the J end by 8 bases, with 7 bases between. The CDR3 is 11 amino acids. The CDR3: CASSLRSGYTF. The CDR3, as DNA: TGTGCCAGCAGTTTGCGGAGCGGCTACACCTTC.

The J gene is TRBJ2-5, the V gene TRBV5-1; D might be TRBD2 (5 bases). Germline loops: CDR1 SGHRS, CDR2 YFSETQ. The germline V and J ends were trimmed by 2 bases and 5 bases, with 16 bases remaining between them. This CDR3 is built from 15 residues. The CDR3 loop reads CASSFRAEFGETQYF. The CDR3 DNA reads TGCGCCAGCAGCTTCCGAGCGGAGTTTGGGGAGACCCAGTACTTC.

This chain links TRBV5-1 with TRBJ2-5; TRBD2 matches at 12 bases. Unmatched junction bases numbered 6, after V lost 4 bases and J lost 2 bases. The V gene's germline CDR1 is SGHRS and CDR2 YFSETQ. The CDR3 loop spans 16 amino acids. This chain's CDR3 is CASSAGLAGIQETQYF. The CDR3 DNA is TGCGCCAGCAGCGCCGGACTAGCGGGGATTCAAGAGACCCAGTACTTC.

The rearrangement joins TRBV3-1 (or the pseudogene TRBV3-2) to TRBJ2-5; 8 positions agree with TRBD1. Germline lookup yields CDR1 LGHDT and CDR2 YNNKEL (reference sequence). The CDR3 totals 15 residues. The V and J ends lost 3 bases and 2 bases, in that order; junction bases with no gene match: 5. For the CDR3, the DNA is TGTGCCAGCAGCCATGGACAGGGCCTACAAGAGACCCAGTACTTC. It translates to CASSHGQGLQETQYF.

The chain is built from TRBV28 and TRBJ1-1; perhaps TRBD1 as D (5 bases). Trimming took 4 bases from V and 7 from J, leaving 10 bases between them. The length of the CDR3 is 12 residues. CDR1 and CDR2 (germline): MDHEN, SYDVKM. The CDR3 sequence is CASSSRQFEAFF. CDR3 coding DNA: TGTGCCAGCAGTTCCCGACAGTTTGAAGCTTTCTTT.

In its sample, this clone was seen once. The chain uses TRBV27 and TRBJ1-2; possible D gene TRBD1, 5 bases. CDR3 length equals 16 residues. In germline, CDR1 is MNHEY, CDR2 SMNVEV (reference sequence). V was pared by 3 bases and J by 8 bases, with 22 bases between. The CDR3 region has the DNA TGTGCCAGCAGTTTTATCCAGGGAGGTCAATGGTACGGCTACACCTTC. This gives the protein CASSFIQGGQWYGYTF.

The table lists this clone with a count of one. The V gene is TRBV30, the J gene TRBJ1-2, with a weak D call TRBD1 (6 bases). The CDR3 loop spans 14 amino acids. The germline gives CDR1 GTSNPN, CDR2 SVGIG (reference sequence). V dropped 3 bases and J dropped 5 bases, with 16 bases sitting between them. The CDR3 DNA is TGTGCCTGGAGCGCCCTCCGGGACAAGTATGGCTACACCTTC. It encodes CAWSALRDKYGYTF.

CDR3 region: CSARRGVYSEAFF. The CDR3 nucleotides read TGCAGCGCCCGGCGGGGGGTGTACAGTGAAGCTTTCTTT. V is TRBV29-1 and J is TRBJ1-1, with D tentatively TRBD1 (5 bases). V lost 7 bases and J 7 bases, leaving 19 bases between the germline ends. This CDR3 has 13 residues. Germline loops: CDR1 SQVTM, CDR2 ANQGSEA.

The chain uses TRBV20-1 and TRBJ2-1; no clear D. The CDR3 is made up of 11 amino acids. The germline V gene has CDR1 DFQATT and CDR2 SNEGSKA (reference sequence). The ends were cut back, 0 bases at V and 10 bases at J, with 7 bases in the middle. CDR3 loop: CSARDFREQFF. DNA of the CDR3: TGCAGTGCTAGAGATTTTCGGGAGCAGTTCTTC.

The CDR3 region has the DNA TGTGCCAGCGGGAGAGTCGGAGATACGCAGTATTTT. It yields the protein CASGRVGDTQYF. This chain uses TRBV9 with TRBJ2-3; weak D call: TRBD2 (5 bases). V shed 7 bases and J shed 5 bases, with 11 bases lying between them. The V gene's germline CDR1 is SGDLS and CDR2 YYNGEE. CDR3 size: 12 residues. Based on the CDR3 plus reference TRBV9 and TRBJ2-3, the full variable domain is DSGVTQTPKHLITATGQRVTLRCSPRSGDLSVYWYQQSLDQGLQFLIQYYNGEERAKGNILERFSAQQFPDLHSELNLSSLELGDSALYFCASGRVGDTQYFGPGTRLTVL.

The rearrangement uses TRBV10-2 and TRBJ2-7; 13 nucleotides match TRBD2. Germline CDR1 WSHSY, CDR2 SAAADI. Losses at the gene ends were 6 bases for V and 2 bases for J; bases not matched to a gene: 4. The CDR3 loop spans 15 amino acids. The CDR3 region is CASSTSGGAPYEQYF. DNA of the CDR3: TGCGCCAGCAGCACTAGCGGGGGGGCCCCCTACGAGCAGTACTTC.

This chain connects TRBV12-3 or TRBV12-4 to TRBJ2-1; a weak D match, TRBD2 (5 bases). This CDR3 is 12 amino acids long. The V gene lost 6 bases and the J gene lost 10 bases, with 13 bases spanning the gap. The CDR3 region is CASSPGSGEQFF. The CDR3, as DNA: TGTGCCAGCAGCCCCGGTTCGGGGGAGCAGTTCTTC.

The V call is TRBV6-1, the J call TRBJ2-1; 10 nucleotides agree with TRBD2. Germline V CDR1 and CDR2: MNHNS, SASEGT. This CDR3 region has 16 residues. V gave up 6 bases and J gave up 5 bases; unmatched junction bases: 10. CDR3 in amino acids: CASSEPGLAGDNEQFF. The CDR3 region has the DNA TGTGCCAGCAGCGAACCGGGGCTAGCGGGGGACAATGAGCAGTTCTTC.

J is TRBJ1-2 and V is TRBV6-5, with D perhaps TRBD1 (5 bases). V shed 8 bases and J shed 4 bases, with 14 bases lying between them. The CDR3 sequence is 13 residues long. CDR1 and CDR2 (germline): MNHEY, SVGAGI. This chain's CDR3 is CASVVTGLYGYTF. CDR3 DNA: TGTGCCAGCGTGGTTACAGGCCTCTATGGCTACACCTTC.

The chain is built from TRBV28 and TRBJ2-3; TRBD2 aligns across 11 bases. This CDR3 is built from 19 residues. Losses at the gene ends were 3 bases for V and 2 bases for J; bases not matched to a gene: 13. CDR1 and CDR2 from the germline V gene are MDHEN and SYDVKM. The CDR3 nucleotides are TGTGCCAGCAGTTTCTGGGGATATCTAGCGGGAGGAGACACAGATACGCAGTATTTT. Translated: CASSFWGYLAGGDTDTQYF.

The gene calls are TRBV5-1 and TRBJ1-1; D unresolved. CDR3 size: 13 residues. V lost 7 bases and J lost 0, with 10 bases in between. Germline values: CDR1 SGHRS, CDR2 YFSETQ. CDR3 coding DNA: TGCGCCAGCTGCCCAGGATTGAACACTGAAGCTTTCTTT. Protein product: CASCPGLNTEAFF.

The rearrangement links TRBV15 to TRBJ2-1; 9 positions match TRBD1. Germline CDR1 and CDR2: LNHNV and YYDKDF (reference sequence). The CDR3 has 15 amino acids. V trimming: 6 bases; J trimming: 2 bases; junction bases outside the gene matches: 5. The CDR3 spells CATRSGTGTYNEQFF. CDR3 DNA: TGTGCCACCAGATCCGGGACAGGGACCTACAATGAGCAGTTCTTC.

J is TRBJ2-3 and V is TRBV5-6, with 8 positions matching TRBD2. V lost 1 base, J lost 5 bases, and 3 bases stayed unmatched. Looked up from germline, CDR1 is SGHDT and CDR2 is YYEEEE. This CDR3 region has 14 residues. The CDR3 here is CASSLWLAGDTQYF. In DNA form, the CDR3 reads TGTGCCAGCAGCTTGTGGCTAGCGGGAGATACGCAGTATTTT. The full variable domain, rest sourced from reference TRBV5-6 and TRBJ2-3, is DAGVTQSPTHLIKTRGQQVTLRCSPKSGHDTVSWYQQALGQGPQFIFQYYEEEERQRGNFPDRFSGHQFPNYSSELNVNALLLGDSALYLCASSLWLAGDTQYFGPGTRLTVL.

This chain connects TRBV10-1 to TRBJ2-7, with 9 bases lining up with TRBD2. The V segment lost 8 bases and the J segment 2 bases; nucleotides outside the gene matches: 16. The CDR3 has 17 residues. Germline V gives CDR1 WNHNN, CDR2 SYGVQD (reference sequence). CDR3 nucleotides: TGCGCCAGCCTGAGGCGGCTAGCGGGGAGGGTCGCCTACGAGCAGTACTTC. Translation gives CASLRRLAGRVAYEQYF.

The chain has TRBV12-2 and TRBJ1-1. TRBV12-2 is a pseudogene segment. CDR3 size: 17 residues. The DNA for the CDR3 is TGTGCAAGTCGCTTCTCAATTACCAGGGACTTGAACACTGAAGCTTTCTTT. Its protein product is CASRFSITRDLNTEAFF.

This clone was picked up one time. The genes are TRBV11-2 and TRBJ1-3, with 7 nucleotides matching TRBD1. Germline assignment: CDR1 SGHAT and CDR2 FQNNGV. V dropped 4 bases and J dropped 3; count of bases not matched to a gene: 9. This CDR3 is built from 16 residues. In DNA form, the CDR3 reads TGTGCCAGCAGCTCAGGCCAGGGGGGCTATGGAAACACCATATATTTT. The encoded protein is CASSSGQGGYGNTIYF.

The rearrangement uses TRBV29-1 and TRBJ2-7; 12 bases match TRBD2. The CDR3 spans 13 residues. Trimming at V came to 4 bases and at J to 6 bases, leaving 4 bases not matched to a gene. Germline CDR1 is SQVTM and CDR2 is ANQGSEA. In DNA form, the CDR3 reads TGCAGCGTTGCGGCTAGCGGGAGGGCCGAGCAGTACTTC. Protein product: CSVAASGRAEQYF.

In this sample, this clone turned up a few times. The rearrangement uses TRBV11-2 and TRBJ2-2; the D is unclear. Germline CDR1 and CDR2: SGHAT and FQNNGV. The CDR3 has 13 amino acids. V lost 2 bases and J lost 6, with 7 bases in between. The CDR3 sequence is CASSLILAGELFF. The CDR3 DNA follows: TGTGCCAGCAGCTTAATTCTCGCCGGGGAGCTGTTTTTT.

The chain carries TRBV9 and TRBJ2-1; unclear D gene. Germline CDR1 reads SGDLS; CDR2 reads YYNGEE. V shed 4 bases and J shed 0 bases, with 17 bases lying between them. There are 17 residues in the CDR3. CDR3 amino acids: CASSPEIGSSSYNEQFF. The CDR3 region has the DNA TGTGCCAGCAGCCCAGAAATTGGCTCTAGCTCCTACAATGAGCAGTTCTTC.

V is TRBV18 and J is TRBJ2-7; D gene unclear. V lost 3 bases and J 2 bases, leaving 11 bases between the germline ends. CDR3 length: 14 amino acids. Per germline, CDR1 KGHSH and CDR2 LQKENI. The CDR3 DNA is TGTGCCAGCTCACCGGGCAGGAACACCTACGAGCAGTACTTC. Encoded protein: CASSPGRNTYEQYF.

The chain uses TRBV6-1 and TRBJ1-2; TRBD1 aligns across 11 bases. The V segment lost 0 bases and the J segment 6 bases; nucleotides outside the gene matches: 3. The germline CDR1 and CDR2 sequences are MNHNS and SASEGT. The CDR3 loop spans 15 amino acids. The DNA for the CDR3 is TGTGCCAGCAGTGAAGCCGCGGACAGGGGGCATGGCTACACCTTC. As protein: CASSEAADRGHGYTF.

V usage is TRBV27 and J usage is TRBJ1-2, with 9 nucleotides matching TRBD1. With V trimmed by 4 bases and J by 6 bases, 9 bases remained unmatched. Germline V gene data show CDR1 as MNHEY and CDR2 as SMNVEV (reference sequence). CDR3 length: 15 amino acids. This chain's CDR3 is CASSSRRDREHGYTF. CDR3 bases: TGTGCCAGCAGTTCCCGCCGGGACAGGGAACATGGCTACACCTTC.

V gene TRBV30 combines with J gene TRBJ2-7; a weak D match, TRBD2 (5 bases). The CDR3 has 12 amino acids. Per the germline V gene, CDR1 is GTSNPN and CDR2 is SVGIG (reference sequence). V was clipped by 5 bases and J by 0 bases, with 8 bases between them. The CDR3 is CAWVGSSYEQYF. DNA for the CDR3: TGTGCCTGGGTAGGGAGCTCCTACGAGCAGTACTTC.

The V and J genes are TRBV5-1 and TRBJ2-1, with 10 bases aligning to TRBD2. CDR3 size: 15 residues. V shed 3 bases and J 7 bases; nucleotides not matched to a gene: 7. Looked up from germline, CDR1 is SGHRS and CDR2 is YFSETQ. Written as DNA, the CDR3 is TGCGCCAGCAGCTCCGCTAGCGGGAGATTGAATGAGCAGTTCTTC. This codes for CASSSASGRLNEQFF.